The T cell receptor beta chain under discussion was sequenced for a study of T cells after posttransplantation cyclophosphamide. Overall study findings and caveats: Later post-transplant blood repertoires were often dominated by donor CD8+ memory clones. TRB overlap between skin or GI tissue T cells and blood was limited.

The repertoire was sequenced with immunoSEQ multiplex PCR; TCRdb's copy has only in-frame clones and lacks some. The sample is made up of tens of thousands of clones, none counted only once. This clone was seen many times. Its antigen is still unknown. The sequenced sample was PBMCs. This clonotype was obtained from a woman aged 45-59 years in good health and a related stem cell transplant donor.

CDR3 region: CASSILQVSGNTIYF. DNA for the CDR3: TGTGCCAGCAGCATTTTACAGGTCTCTGGAAACACCATATATTTT. The chain employs TRBV5-7 and TRBJ1-3; TRBD1 is a possible D gene (5 bases). TRBV5-7 is an ORF; its function is uncertain. The length of the CDR3 is 15 residues. Trimming took 4 bases from V and 0 from J, leaving 11 bases between them.